A single sample is the source of the 3 T cell receptor beta chains below, sequenced in a study of T cells in Graves' hyperthyroidism and ophthalmopathy (dated by TCRdb to between 2018 and 2020). The library was prepared using multiplex PCR. The sequencing machine was an Illumina HiSeq 2000. Amplification of TCR beta CDR3 regions was carried out from RNA transcripts. A first-round RT-PCR of the TCR CDR3 used the HTBI primer set with the Qiagen OneStep RT-PCR kit. In TCRdb, the public reads were trimmed at Q25 with fastp and aligned with MiXCR, with productive beta chains retained. Identical CDR3 protein sequences are pooled into one entry, listed with their most common genes and DNA. This sample comprises 600,000 to 700,000 distinct CDR3 sequences, 45% of them detected only once. About 7% of the sample goes to the ten largest clones. Material for sequencing was peripheral blood or thyroid tissue (not recorded which). The receptors shown here come from an adult man with Graves' disease, either hyperthyroidism or ophthalmopathy (not recorded which).

CDR3 sequence: CASTWNGGWDEAFF. In nucleotides, the CDR3 is TGTGCCAGCACTTGGAATGGGGGATGGGATGAAGCTTTCTTT. J is TRBJ1-1 and V is TRBV2; possibly TRBD1 for D (5 bases). V was clipped by 7 bases and J by 7 bases, with 19 bases between them. Germline V gives CDR1 SNHLY, CDR2 FYNNEI. The CDR3 runs to 14 residues.

This chain joins TRBV7-6 and TRBJ1-3; D might be TRBD1 (5 bases). Per the germline V gene, CDR1 is SGHVS and CDR2 is FNYEAQ. This CDR3 region has 14 residues. V was clipped by 1 base and J by 3 bases, with 7 bases between them. CDR3 sequence (DNA): TGTGCCAGCAGCTTAGAGGGGTTTGGAAACACCATATATTTT. This codes for CASSLEGFGNTIYF.

This clonotype was counted many times. The chain uses TRBV20-1 and TRBJ1-1; TRBD1 matches at 10 bases. The V segment lost 4 bases and the J segment 5 bases; nucleotides outside the gene matches: 7. The CDR3 loop spans 14 amino acids. Germline values: CDR1 DFQATT, CDR2 SNEGSKA (reference sequence). DNA for the CDR3: TGCAGTGCTACCCGGGACAGGGGAGAGACTGAAGCTTTCTTT. Amino acid sequence: CSATRDRGETEAFF.